The rows below give T cell receptor beta chains drawn from one sample of a study of chemoradiotherapy in HPV16-positive cancers. The repertoire was sequenced with immunoSEQ multiplex PCR; TCRdb's copy has only in-frame clones and lacks some. The data hold about 27,000 clones, with roughly 92% observed a single time. This specimen consisted of blood, obtained from a patient who underwent chemoradiotherapy. The receptors were sampled from a human donor with HPV-associated anogenital cancer. CDR3s include the opening cysteine and the closing phenylalanine or tryptophan. The order of the fields is J gene, clone size, V gene, D gene, CDR3 protein, CDR3 DNA. D genes are given only for firm matches. Where a row states a size, it is once, few, many or the class of an expanded clone; other rows omit it.

TRBJ1-1 . TRBV4-3 . CASSQDSWRMNTEAFF TGCGCCAGCAGCCAAGATTCGTGGCGTATGAACACTGAAGCTTTCTTT
TRBJ2-3 . TRBV19 . CASSMIGPTDTQYF TGTGCCAGTAGTATGATAGGCCCCACAGATACGCAGTATTTT
TRBJ1-1 . TRBV29-1 . CSGAQGLGTEAFF TGCAGCGGGGCTCAGGGTCTCGGCACTGAAGCTTTCTTT
TRBJ2-1 . TRBV6-5 TRBD1 CASSYSIWTGDSEQFF TGTGCCAGCAGTTACTCGATTTGGACAGGGGATAGTGAGCAGTTCTTC
TRBJ2-7 . TRBV7-7 TRBD1 CASSLGTEYEQYF TGTGCCAGCAGCTTGGGGACAGAATACGAGCAGTACTTC
TRBJ2-3 . TRBV6-1 . CASSGIQGADTQYF TGTGCCAGCAGTGGAATTCAGGGTGCAGATACGCAGTATTTT
TRBJ1-1 . TRBV2 TRBD1 CASTRQGVTEAFF TGTGCCAGCACGAGACAGGGGGTCACTGAAGCTTTCTTT
TRBJ2-2 . TRBV18 . CASSPSYTGELFF TGTGCCAGCTCCCCTAGCTACACCGGGGAGCTGTTTTTT
TRBJ1-1 . TRBV9 . CASSVEVNTEAFF TGTGCCAGCAGCGTAGAAGTAAACACTGAAGCTTTCTTT
TRBJ2-7 . TRBV11-2 . CASSSGFRGYEQYF TGTGCCAGCAGCTCTGGGTTTAGGGGCTACGAGCAGTACTTC
TRBJ2-1 . TRBV7-3 TRBD2 CASSLTSGSSNEQFF TGTGCCAGCAGCTTAACTAGCGGGAGTAGCAATGAGCAGTTCTTC
TRBJ2-5 . TRBV6-5 TRBD1 CASSPGTGEQETQYF TGTGCCAGCAGCCCCGGGACAGGGGAACAAGAGACCCAGTACTTC
TRBJ1-1 . TRBV2 . CASLLGMNTEAFF TGTGCCAGTTTGTTGGGGATGAACACTGAAGCTTTCTTT
TRBJ2-1 . TRBV13 . CASSARTNPYNEQFF TGTGCCAGCAGCGCCAGGACTAACCCCTACAATGAGCAGTTCTTC
TRBJ1-1 . TRBV5-4 TRBD1 CASSLGQGVTEAFF TGTGCCAGCAGCTTGGGACAGGGGGTGACTGAAGCTTTCTTT
TRBJ1-1 . TRBV5-4 . CASSLVSENTEAFF TGTGCCAGCAGCTTGGTTTCGGAGAACACTGAAGCTTTCTTT
TRBJ2-1 . TRBV11-3 . CASSVASYNEQFF TGTGCCAGCTCGGTAGCGTCCTACAATGAGCAGTTCTTC
TRBJ1-6 . TRBV25-1 TRBD1 CASSRTGDSPLHF TGTGCCAGCAGTCGGACAGGGGATTCACCCCTCCACTTT
TRBJ2-1 . TRBV6-5 . CASRLDWSSYNEQFF TGTGCCAGCAGGTTAGACTGGAGCTCCTACAATGAGCAGTTCTTC
TRBJ2-7 few TRBV16 . CASSQSLDEQYF TGTGCCAGCAGCCAATCCCTCGACGAGCAGTACTTC
TRBJ2-7 . TRBV27 . CASSLGQGTYEQYF TGTGCCAGCAGTTTGGGGCAGGGTACCTACGAGCAGTACTTC
TRBJ2-2 . TRBV7-6 TRBD2 CASSLAGREGVWGRDTGELFF TGTGCCAGCAGCTTAGCGGGGCGGGAGGGTGTTTGGGGTCGGGACACCGGGGAGCTGTTTTTT
TRBJ1-4 . TRBV6-5 TRBD1 CASRRAGTGNEKLFF TGTGCCAGCAGGAGAGCCGGGACAGGGAATGAAAAACTGTTTTTT
TRBJ2-3 . TRBV5-6 . CASSPGSTDTQYF TGTGCCAGCAGCCCCGGGAGCACAGATACGCAGTATTTT
TRBJ2-1 . TRBV9 . CASSVDRSALSYNEQFF TGTGCCAGCAGCGTAGATCGGAGCGCCTTATCCTACAATGAGCAGTTCTTC
TRBJ2-7 . TRBV2 . CASAGQKSYEQYF TGTGCCAGCGCGGGACAGAAAAGCTACGAGCAGTACTTC
TRBJ1-5 . TRBV6-1 . CASSGLDRLNQPQHF TGTGCCAGCAGTGGCCTTGACAGGCTCAATCAGCCCCAGCATTTT
TRBJ2-1 . TRBV9 . CASSVVLSYNEQFF TGTGCCAGCAGCGTAGTGCTCTCCTACAATGAGCAGTTCTTC
TRBJ1-1 . TRBV2 TRBD1 CASSEALLRGRTEAFF TGTGCCAGCAGTGAAGCGCTTTTGAGGGGGCGTACTGAAGCTTTCTTT
TRBJ2-7 few TRBV4-2 . CASSQGIGGAYEQYF TGTGCCAGCAGCCAGGGGATAGGAGGGGCCTACGAGCAGTACTTC
TRBJ2-3 . TRBV11-3 TRBD2 CASSRGLAFTDTQYF TGTGCCAGCAGCCGCGGACTAGCGTTCACAGATACGCAGTATTTT
TRBJ1-1 once TRBV12-5 TRBD1 CASGLKVGQGARSEAFF TGTGCTAGTGGTTTAAAGGTGGGACAGGGGGCGCGATCTGAAGCTTTCTTT
TRBJ2-5 . TRBV7-6 TRBD2 CASSPGLAVGQETQYF TGTGCCAGCAGCCCGGGACTAGCGGTAGGCCAAGAGACCCAGTACTTC